A selection of T cell receptor beta chains follows, all from one sample in a study of T cells in localized non-small cell lung cancer. Sequenced by immunoSEQ multiplex PCR; TCRdb stores in-frame clones only, minus some. The sample records 25,000 or so clones, roughly 90% being singletons. The sample in question was PBMCs, obtained before any cancer treatment. These receptors all stem from a man aged 35 to 70 with stage II lung adenocarcinoma. Both conserved end residues are part of each CDR3.

V,J,CDR3
TRBV25-1,TRBJ2-5,CASSERGLAGGETQYF
TRBV10-3,TRBJ1-4,CAISDGQGGNEKLFF
TRBV18,TRBJ2-2,CASSQGARTGELFF
TRBV2,TRBJ2-3,CAWGDPTSTDTQYF
TRBV4-3,TRBJ2-1,CASSLTLLGSSYNEQFF
TRBV7-9,TRBJ1-6,CASSPVRPGTGSPLHF
TRBV28,TRBJ1-3,CASKPDLSGNTIYF
TRBV4-1,TRBJ1-5,CASSQADRGNQPQHF
TRBV4-1,TRBJ2-7,CASSQEASGRAGQYF
TRBV28,TRBJ1-3,CASSSAGTDGGNTIYF
TRBV7-2,TRBJ2-3,CASTLYGSTDTQYF
TRBV19,TRBJ1-5,CASNSLNQPQHF
TRBV9,TRBJ1-2,CASSEAGLSYGYTF
TRBV11-2,TRBJ2-5,CASSSYGGGEQETQYF
TRBV9,TRBJ2-1,CASSVGLGSYNEQFF
TRBV5-4,TRBJ1-5,CASSVMALSNQPQHF
TRBV20-1,TRBJ2-3,CSAAPGLAQYF
TRBV5-1,TRBJ2-2,CASSSQGGDTGELFF
TRBV27,TRBJ1-5,CASSFTGSNQPQHF
TRBV4-1,TRBJ2-3,CASSQDSPGQGKDTQYF
TRBV7-2,TRBJ2-2,CASSLPPQAATNTGELFF
TRBV5-1,TRBJ2-2,CASSLGLAGGPSTGELFF
TRBV4-3,TRBJ1-2,CASSQELRQNYGYTF
TRBV5-1,TRBJ1-1,CASSFQMSGTEAFF
TRBV5-1,TRBJ2-3,CASSQGLTTDTQYF
TRBV10-3,TRBJ2-5,CAISWRGRNQETQYF
TRBV28,TRBJ1-2,CASSLSEGGGSYGYTF
TRBV30,TRBJ1-1,CAWRGDRVGYRDTEAFF
TRBV7-6,TRBJ2-3,CASSPSRDTQYF
TRBV5-1,TRBJ1-1,CASSGGVLNTEAFF
TRBV27,TRBJ2-1,CASSLSSGPYNEQFF
TRBV21-1,TRBJ1-2,CASSRDSPYYGYTF
TRBV7-2,TRBJ2-1,CASSSSNYNEQFF
TRBV5-1,TRBJ1-6,CASGLDSPLHF
TRBV6-5,TRBJ2-7,CASSSLTYEQYF
TRBV7-2,TRBJ2-7,CASSLYLVSKGEQYF
TRBV4-1,TRBJ1-4,CASSHTRVVANEKLFF
TRBV13,TRBJ2-3,CASEPGRGAFADTQYF
TRBV30,TRBJ1-1,CAWSVRPGGTEAFF
TRBV6-5,TRBJ2-7,CASSMTGNYEQYF
TRBV19,TRBJ2-2,CASSIQNTGELFF
TRBV7-6,TRBJ2-3,CASSSPTGTAGTDTQYF
TRBV4-2,TRBJ2-7,CASSQGSLAGGSAYEQYF
TRBV4-2,TRBJ1-6,CASSQDSSPLHF
TRBV5-4,TRBJ1-1,CASSLGQAITEAFF
TRBV28,TRBJ2-5,CATQNSTKMTQYF
TRBV9,TRBJ1-1,CASSFGTGGSSTEAFF
TRBV5-1,TRBJ2-1,CASSSGTSDSLEQFF
TRBV6-1,TRBJ1-1,CASSQGTEAFF
TRBV28,TRBJ1-4,CASSLLGTGPNEKLFF
TRBV14,TRBJ2-3,CASSPTIGTFTDTQYF
TRBV28,TRBJ1-4,CASSSGAEREKLFF
TRBV14,TRBJ2-1,CASSQVRNEQFF
TRBV19,TRBJ1-3,CASSIGSGNKPGNTIYF
TRBV5-4,TRBJ1-4,CASSSREVANEKLFF
TRBV7-4,TRBJ1-4,CASSFSLRGEKLFF
TRBV18,TRBJ1-1,CASSPPRPNTEAFF